The rows below give T cell receptor beta chains drawn from one sample of a study of T cell repertoires in cytomegalovirus infection. In TCRdb, the reads were re-called with MiXCR into one record per CDR3 protein. The sample contains some 680,000 distinct CDR3 sequences, less than 40% of which appear only once. The sample taken for sequencing was PBMCs. The receptor source for this set is a human donor in good health (CMV status not recorded). Some clones in this sample may be carry-over from other donors' samples. Each CDR3 is given with its conserved first and last residue. The order of the fields is V gene, J gene, CDR3 length, D gene, clone size, CDR3 DNA, CDR3 protein. A D gene is named only where the DNA matches it firmly. For some rows the clone size is stated as once, few or many, or as a class when expanded; others skip it.

>TRBV12-3/TRBV12-4|TRBJ1-5|16|TRBD1|-
TGTGCCAGCACCTCTACCCGACAGGGAAGGTTTCAGCCCCAGCATTTT
CASTSTRQGRFQPQHF
>TRBV7-2|TRBJ1-2|14|-|many
TGTGCCAGCAGCTTAGCGCGGCAAACCTATGGCTACACCTTC
CASSLARQTYGYTF
>TRBV28|TRBJ2-5|14|-|few
TGTGCCAGCAGTCCCATTGGGGCACAAGAGACCCAGTACTTC
CASSPIGAQETQYF
>TRBV10-3|TRBJ2-7|15|TRBD2|-
TGTGCCATCAGTGTGGGTACCGGGGGGACCTACGAGCAGTACTTC
CAISVGTGGTYEQYF
>TRBV28|TRBJ2-3|13|TRBD2|-
TGTGCCAGCAGGGTAGCGGGAGGAGATACGCAGTATTTT
CASRVAGGDTQYF
>TRBV7-3|TRBJ2-3|15|-|few
TGTGCCAGCAGCTCTACAGGGCTAAGCACAGATACGCAGTATTTT
CASSSTGLSTDTQYF
>TRBV7-6|TRBJ2-7|16|TRBD1|many
TGTGCCAGCAGCTCCCGACAGGGCATAAGTTCCTACGAGCAGTACTTC
CASSSRQGISSYEQYF
>TRBV27|TRBJ1-2|13|-|-
TGTGCCAGCAGTCCCGGGACCTCCTATGGCTACACCTTC
CASSPGTSYGYTF
>TRBV7-9|TRBJ1-1|12|-|-
TGTGCCAGCAGCTTAACGGGAATCGAAGCTTTCTTT
CASSLTGIEAFF
>TRBV6-2/TRBV6-3|TRBJ2-1|18|TRBD2|-
TGTGCCAGCAGTTACTCGATTGGGGGACTAGCGGGAGAAAATGAGCAGTTCTTC
CASSYSIGGLAGENEQFF
>TRBV20-1|TRBJ2-5|11|-|-
TGCAGTATCAGGTTCCAAGAGACCCAGTACTTC
CSIRFQETQYF